This T cell receptor (beta chain) derives from a study of blood T cell repertoires in COVID-19. Overall study: Samples of COVID-19 (acute and convalescent) were obtained from the United States, Italy and Spain. PBMCs, B-cell-depleted T cells, or T cells provided the cDNA or gDNA that made up the material.

How the authors handled the data: Reference gene primer amplification in the assay estimated nucleated cell counts. The method was immunoSEQ multiplex PCR; TCRdb's version includes in-frame clones alone and lacks a portion of them. D and trimming were read from the DNA, whereas the V and J calls and clone size are those reported in that table. The repertoire has around 250,000 clones, over 70% of them found once; the top ten carry 10% to 13%. A single count supports this clone. The Seattle site enrolled patients during active infection and followed them longitudinally. The V gene's germline CDR1 is SGHTA and CDR2 FQGTGA. The CDR3 is made up of 13 amino acids. V dropped 8 bases and J dropped 1 base, with 11 bases sitting between them.

This receptor was identified in a woman aged 70 to 79 with COVID-19, enrolled during active disease. This rearrangement joins TRBV7-3 to TRBJ1-1, with no clear D. The specimen sequenced was peripheral blood. Here the CDR3 DNA reads TGTGCCAGCGCCCGGGATACGAACACTGAAGCTTTCTTT. Translated, it gives CASARDTNTEAFF.